This T cell receptor beta chain was identified during a study of T cell clonotyping in hematopoietic cell transplantation. Generated by immunoSEQ multiplex PCR, the TCRdb table keeps only in-frame clones and is missing some. In the table there are around 25,000 clones, about 94% of which are singletons. Findings and caveats of the study: Pathologically expanded recipient clonotypes increased progressively from day 30 to day 180 as diversity fell. Few recipient clonotypes overlapped donors; over 95% were de novo at given depth. Higher Inverse Simpson Index values in graft donor and pretransplant recipient predicted broader posttransplant TCR diversity.

CDR3 length: 13 amino acids. V was pared by 6 bases and J by 4 bases, with 12 bases between. Per the germline V gene, CDR1 is WSHSY and CDR2 is SAAADI. A remark on this clone: Antigen: not known.

The sequence was obtained from a man over 45 in good health. Some clones in this sample may be carry-over from other donors' samples. The specimen was peripheral blood mononuclear cells. V usage is TRBV10-2 and J usage is TRBJ1-2, with D maybe TRBD1 (5 bases). This CDR3 is CASREGNLYGYTF. CDR3 DNA: TGCGCCAGCAGGGAGGGGAACCTCTATGGCTACACCTTC.